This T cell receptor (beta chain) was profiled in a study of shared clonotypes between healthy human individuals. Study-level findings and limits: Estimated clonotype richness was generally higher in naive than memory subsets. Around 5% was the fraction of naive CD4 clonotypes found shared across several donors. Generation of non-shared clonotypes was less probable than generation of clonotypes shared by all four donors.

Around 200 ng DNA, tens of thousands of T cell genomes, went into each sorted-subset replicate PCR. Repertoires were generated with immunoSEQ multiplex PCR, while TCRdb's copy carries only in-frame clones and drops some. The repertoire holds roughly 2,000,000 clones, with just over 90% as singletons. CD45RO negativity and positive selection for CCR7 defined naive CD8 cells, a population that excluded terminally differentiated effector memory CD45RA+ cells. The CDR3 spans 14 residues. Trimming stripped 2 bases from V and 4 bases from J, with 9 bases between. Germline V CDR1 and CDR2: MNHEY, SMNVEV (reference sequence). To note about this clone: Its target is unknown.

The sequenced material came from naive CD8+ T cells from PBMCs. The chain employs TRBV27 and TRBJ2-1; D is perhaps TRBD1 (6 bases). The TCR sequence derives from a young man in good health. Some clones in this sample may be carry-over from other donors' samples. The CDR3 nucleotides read TGTGCCAGCAGTTTAGAACAGGGTTACAATGAGCAGTTCTTC. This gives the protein CASSLEQGYNEQFF.